The 28 T cell receptor beta chains below were found in one sample sequenced in a study of cytomegalovirus exposure and HLA in healthy donors. The primer mix had 60 Vbeta and 13 Jbeta primers. TCRdb's table, derived via immunoSEQ multiplex PCR, lists solely in-frame clones and lacks some. The data hold some 170,000 clones, with 80% observed a single time. The sequenced material came from PBMCs. The receptors stem from a young man in good health and CMV-seropositive.

This clone was recorded only once. This sequence joins TRBV2 and TRBJ2-7; D not resolved. Germline CDR1 SNHLY, CDR2 FYNNEI. V lost 2 bases and J 3 bases, leaving 11 bases between the germline ends. The CDR3 extends over 14 amino acids. CDR3 coding DNA: TGTGCCAGCAGTGAAAACCCAGAAGACTACGAGCAGTACTTC. Translating gives CASSENPEDYEQYF.

J is TRBJ2-1 and V is TRBV14; 7 nucleotides match TRBD2. Germline lookup yields CDR1 SGHDN and CDR2 FVKESK. The V segment lost 4 bases and the J segment 7 bases; nucleotides outside the gene matches: 7. This CDR3 contains 14 residues. The CDR3 loop is CASSPRLAGNEQFF. The CDR3 DNA reads as TGTGCCAGCAGCCCCCGACTAGCCGGTAATGAGCAGTTCTTC.

This rearrangement joins TRBV11-2 to TRBJ1-1, with D uncertain. The CDR3 extends over 14 amino acids. The ends were cut back, 5 bases at V and 0 bases at J, with 10 bases in the middle. Germline assignment: CDR1 SGHAT and CDR2 FQNNGV. The CDR3 region is CASSRAGMNTEAFF. The CDR3 DNA sequence: TGTGCCAGCAGCCGGGCGGGGATGAACACTGAAGCTTTCTTT.

This clone has a handful of counts. The chain uses TRBV10-3 and TRBJ2-7; possible D gene TRBD2, 5 bases. Trimming took 0 bases from V and 3 from J, leaving 9 bases between them. Germline V gene sequence: CDR1 ENHRY, CDR2 SYGVKD. The CDR3 spans 14 residues. The CDR3 sequence is CAISESGKHYEQYF. The CDR3 bases are TGTGCCATCAGTGAGTCCGGGAAGCACTACGAGCAGTACTTC.

This chain joins TRBV5-1 and TRBJ2-3; D is possibly TRBD2 (7 bases). The CDR3 spans 14 residues. Germline V gives CDR1 SGHRS, CDR2 YFSETQ. Trimming shortened V by 6 bases and J by 1 base, and 12 bases separated the two germline ends. CDR3 residues: CASTRGGGTDTQYF. The DNA for the CDR3 is TGCGCCAGCACCAGAGGGGGGGGCACAGATACGCAGTATTTT. Based on the CDR3 plus reference TRBV5-1 and TRBJ2-3, the full variable domain is KAGVTQTPRYLIKTRGQQVTLSCSPISGHRSVSWYQQTPGQGLQFLFEYFSETQRNKGNFPGRFSGRQFSNSRSEMNVSTLELGDSALYLCASTRGGGTDTQYFGPGTRLTVL.

The chain links TRBV27 to TRBJ2-5; TRBD1 might be the D (7 bases). The CDR3 extends over 13 amino acids. Germline V lookup: CDR1 MNHEY, CDR2 SMNVEV (reference sequence). V was shortened by 9 bases and J by 4 bases, with 15 bases between the two germline ends. Here the CDR3 reads CASRGTAGETQYF. The CDR3 region has the DNA TGTGCCAGTCGCGGGACAGCGGGAGAGACCCAGTACTTC.

This clone turned up a few times. The chain recombines TRBV9 with TRBJ2-3; 10 bases fit TRBD2. V shed 0 bases, J shed 0 bases, and the junction held 7 bases outside the gene matches. Germline values: CDR1 SGDLS, CDR2 YYNGEE. This CDR3 has 18 amino acids. The CDR3 here is CASSVVGSGGPSTDTQYF. The CDR3 nucleotides are TGTGCCAGCAGCGTAGTCGGTAGCGGGGGGCCTAGCACAGATACGCAGTATTTT.

This clone appeared once. The chain has TRBV5-8 and TRBJ2-5, with TRBD2 matching 8 bases. V dropped 0 bases and J dropped 5; count of bases not matched to a gene: 6. Per the germline V gene, CDR1 is SGHTS and CDR2 is YDEGEE. The CDR3 covers 15 residues. CDR3 DNA: TGTGCCAGCAGCTTGGGCCGGGGGGGCCCCGAGACCCAGTACTTC. Its translation: CASSLGRGGPETQYF.

The CDR3 is CASSRVGGQGNYEQYF. The CDR3, as DNA: TGCGCCAGCAGCCGGGTGGGGGGACAGGGGAACTACGAGCAGTACTTC. This sequence joins TRBV4-1 and TRBJ2-7; 10 bases line up with TRBD1. The CDR3 contains 16 residues. CDR1 MGHRA and CDR2 YSYEKL come from the germline V gene. Unmatched junction bases numbered 9, after V lost 4 bases and J lost 3 bases.

The rearrangement uses TRBV2 and TRBJ2-5; possible D gene TRBD1, 6 bases. Trimming took off 4 bases at V and 5 bases at J, with 17 bases between the two ends. Germline V gene data show CDR1 as SNHLY and CDR2 as FYNNEI. The CDR3 runs 15 residues. CDR3 in amino acids: CASSVGVGQSETQYF. The CDR3 nucleotides are TGTGCCAGCAGTGTTGGGGTCGGACAGAGTGAGACCCAGTACTTC.

The chain links TRBV5-8 to TRBJ2-3; D gene uncertain. V shed 0 bases and J shed 2 bases, with 13 bases lying between them. The CDR3 totals 16 residues. Germline CDR1 is SGHTS and CDR2 is YDEGEE. Written as DNA, the CDR3 is TGTGCCAGCAGCTTGGGACTCCCCCTCGCCACAGATACGCAGTATTTT. This sequence encodes CASSLGLPLATDTQYF. The full variable domain, with the rest looked up from reference TRBV5-8 and TRBJ2-3, is EAGVTQSPTHLIKTRGQQATLRCSPISGHTSVYWYQQALGLGLQFLLWYDEGEERNRGNFPPRFSGRQFPNYSSELNVNALELEDSALYLCASSLGLPLATDTQYFGPGTRLTVL.

This chain joins TRBV19 and TRBJ2-2; 8 nucleotides line up with TRBD2. The germline V gene has CDR1 LNHDA and CDR2 SQIVND (reference sequence). V shed 6 bases and J 7 bases; nucleotides not matched to a gene: 13. The length of the CDR3 is 16 residues. The CDR3 spells CASSRPGAGVIGELFF. Here the CDR3 DNA reads TGTGCCAGTAGCCGCCCGGGAGCGGGAGTAATCGGGGAGCTGTTTTTT.

V gene TRBV2 combines with J gene TRBJ1-6; D ambiguous. The CDR3 runs 13 residues. Germline V gives CDR1 SNHLY, CDR2 FYNNEI. The V and J ends lost 8 bases and 3 bases respectively, with 8 bases between them. The CDR3 DNA sequence: TGTGCCAGCTCGGGGAACTATAATTCACCCCTCCACTTT. This codes for CASSGNYNSPLHF.

The chain joins TRBV11-2 to TRBJ1-5; 7 nucleotides match TRBD1. There are 15 residues in the CDR3. CDR1 is SGHAT, CDR2 FQNNGV, per germline. Unmatched junction bases numbered 9, after V lost 3 bases and J lost 7 bases. The CDR3 is CASSLTPGGHQPQHF. CDR3 in DNA: TGTGCCAGCAGCTTGACCCCAGGGGGACACCAGCCCCAGCATTTT.

The rearrangement joins TRBV7-9 to TRBJ2-2; D not resolved. This CDR3 is built from 13 residues. V was trimmed by 2 bases and J by 6 bases, leaving 7 bases between them. The germline CDR1 and CDR2 sequences are SEHNR and FQNEAQ (reference sequence). The CDR3 here is CASSLLSPGELFF. The DNA for the CDR3 is TGTGCCAGCAGCTTACTATCTCCCGGGGAGCTGTTTTTT.

The CDR3 here is CASINDRAYTEAFF. CDR3 nucleotide sequence: TGTGCCAGCATCAACGACAGAGCGTACACTGAAGCTTTCTTT. V and J are TRBV11-2 and TRBJ1-1; perhaps TRBD1 as D (5 bases). The germline CDR1 and CDR2 sequences are SGHAT and FQNNGV. Trimming removed 7 bases at V and 3 bases at J, with 15 bases between. The CDR3 has 14 amino acids.

The J gene is TRBJ2-7, the V gene TRBV18; 9 bases fit TRBD2. The CDR3 consists of 15 residues. The germline CDR1 and CDR2 sequences are KGHSH and LQKENI. J was trimmed by 2 bases and V by 2 bases; bases with no gene match: 4. The CDR3: CASSPGLAQTYEQYF. In DNA form, the CDR3 reads TGTGCCAGCTCACCAGGACTAGCGCAGACCTACGAGCAGTACTTC.

The chain recombines TRBV19 with TRBJ1-4; no reliable D call. Germline V gives CDR1 LNHDA, CDR2 SQIVND (reference sequence). The V end was cut by 4 bases, the J end by 4 bases, with 10 bases between. This CDR3 has 14 residues. The CDR3 region is CASSKVQLNEKLFF. CDR3 DNA: TGTGCCAGTAGTAAGGTACAGCTTAATGAAAAACTGTTTTTT.

This clone has just a few counts. This sequence joins TRBV6-5 and TRBJ1-2; D unresolved. Trimming pared 0 bases from V and 3 bases from J, leaving 8 bases between. The germline V gene has CDR1 MNHEY and CDR2 SVGAGI. This CDR3 is 14 amino acids long. This CDR3 is CASSYSIRDYGYTF. As DNA, the CDR3 is TGTGCCAGCAGTTACTCGATCCGGGACTATGGCTACACCTTC.

This chain uses TRBV6-1 with TRBJ1-5; D ambiguous. Germline CDR1 is MNHNS and CDR2 is SASEGT. Trimming pared 2 bases from V and 7 bases from J, leaving 12 bases between. The CDR3 runs to 14 residues. In DNA form, the CDR3 reads TGTGCCAGCAGTGAAAGGCAGGATGCGCAGCCCCAGCATTTT. Protein sequence: CASSERQDAQPQHF.

The V and J genes are TRBV9 and TRBJ1-1; weak D call: TRBD1 (5 bases). The CDR3 contains 13 residues. CDR1 is SGDLS and CDR2 is YYNGEE in the germline V gene. V was shortened by 3 bases and J by 5 bases, with 11 bases between the two germline ends. The CDR3 here is CASSAQEWTEAFF. CDR3 DNA sequence: TGTGCCAGCAGCGCACAGGAGTGGACTGAAGCTTTCTTT.

This sequence joins TRBV27 and TRBJ2-5, with 8 nucleotides matching TRBD2. The CDR3 loop spans 17 amino acids. V dropped 5 bases and J dropped 5; count of bases not matched to a gene: 16. Germline V gives CDR1 MNHEY, CDR2 SMNVEV (reference sequence). The CDR3 region has the DNA TGTGCCAGCAGTCCCGACGACGGGACTAGGATTTCGGAGACCCAGTACTTC. It encodes CASSPDDGTRISETQYF.

The V gene is TRBV4-2, the J gene TRBJ2-7, with 8 nucleotides matching TRBD2. The CDR3 extends over 16 amino acids. Trimming at V came to 1 base and at J to 1 base, leaving 6 bases not matched to a gene. The germline CDR1 and CDR2 sequences are LGHNA and YNFKEQ. The CDR3 DNA reads TGTGCCAGCAGCCAAGGACCGGGACTAGAATCCTACGAGCAGTACTTC. Translating it yields CASSQGPGLESYEQYF.

The chain recombines TRBV5-1 with TRBJ1-2, with 8 bases aligning to TRBD1. This CDR3 spans 16 amino acids. V was clipped by 0 bases and J by 4 bases; unmatched bases: 8. Per germline, CDR1 SGHRS and CDR2 YFSETQ. CDR3: CASSLEQGASLYGYTF. For the CDR3, the DNA is TGCGCCAGCAGCTTGGAGCAGGGGGCTTCTCTCTATGGCTACACCTTC.

The V and J genes are TRBV11-2 and TRBJ1-1; D is unclear. Trimming took off 1 base at V and 11 bases at J, with 8 bases between the two ends. Germline V CDR1 and CDR2: SGHAT, FQNNGV. CDR3 length equals 11 residues. The CDR3 DNA is TGTGCCAGCAGCTTAGCTTCAGTGGCTTTCTTT. It translates to CASSLASVAFF.

In regard to this clone: One end of the junction fails to match germline, which may point to a read error. V usage is TRBV4-1 and J usage is TRBJ2-3; D ambiguous. In germline, CDR1 is MGHRA, CDR2 YSYEKL. This CDR3 spans 15 amino acids. CDR3 protein: CASTQSPLATDTQYF. As DNA, the CDR3 is TGCGCCAGCACCCAATCTCCTTTGGCCACAGATACGCAGTATTTT.

The chain has TRBV5-4 and TRBJ1-3; unclear D gene. Trimming removed 1 base at V and 4 bases at J, with 12 bases between. CDR3 length: 15 residues. From germline, CDR1 is SGHNT and CDR2 YYREEE (reference sequence). CDR3 residues: CASSLISGGGNTIYF. CDR3 nucleotides: TGTGCCAGCAGCTTGATTAGCGGAGGGGGAAACACCATATATTTT. The full variable domain, in which reference TRBV5-4 and TRBJ1-3 provide the parts outside the CDR3, is ETGVTQSPTHLIKTRGQQVTLRCSSQSGHNTVSWYQQALGQGPQFIFQYYREEENGRGNFPPRFSGLQFPNYSSELNVNALELDDSALYLCASSLISGGGNTIYFGEGSWLTVV.

This chain links TRBV7-9 with TRBJ2-1; 16 bases line up with TRBD2. This CDR3 comprises 17 residues. Trimming removed 1 base from V and 8 bases from J; junction bases left unmatched: 5. Germline V gene sequence: CDR1 SEHNR, CDR2 FQNEAQ (reference sequence). CDR3 sequence reads: CASSLDGTSGGAHEQFF. CDR3 nucleotides: TGTGCCAGCAGCTTAGATGGGACTAGCGGGGGGGCCCATGAGCAGTTCTTC. The full variable domain, rest sourced from reference TRBV7-9 and TRBJ2-1, is DTGVSQNPRHKITKRGQNVTFRCDPISEHNRLYWYRQTLGQGPEFLTYFQNEAQLEKSRLLSDRFSAERPKGSFSTLEIQRTEQGDSAMYLCASSLDGTSGGAHEQFFGPGTRLTVL.